These T cell receptor beta chains were read from a single sample in a study of early T cells in non-severe SARS-CoV-2 infection. TCRdb independently ran MiXCR on the 5' RACE reads; one entry per CDR3 protein. The repertoire holds tens of thousands of distinct CDR3 sequences, with around 6.9% as singletons. The sample here was whole blood, taken at baseline. These receptors were collected from an adult who was a healthcare worker with PCR-confirmed SARS-CoV-2 infection or an uninfected control (not recorded which). Each CDR3 is given with its conserved first and last residue. The D gene is left open where the match is weak. Clone size appears in some rows only: once, few, many, or a class for an expanded clone.

abundance	v_gene	d_gene	j_gene	CDR3nt	CDR3aa
many	TRBV20-1	TRBD2	TRBJ2-1	TGCAGTGCTAGAACGCTAGCGGGGAGATATGAGCAGTTCTTC	CSARTLAGRYEQFF
few	TRBV6-2/TRBV6-3	NA	TRBJ1-1	TGTGCCAGCAGTTACTCGAGGGGGAGACCGAACACTGAAGCTTTCTTT	CASSYSRGRPNTEAFF
few	TRBV30	NA	TRBJ1-1	TGTGCCTGGAGTGACAGGACGGACGAAGCTTTCTTT	CAWSDRTDEAFF
NA	TRBV20-1	NA	TRBJ2-5	TGCAGTGCCCCCGCCGCGGGCAAAGAGACCCAGTACTTC	CSAPAAGKETQYF
many	TRBV12-3/TRBV12-4	TRBD1	TRBJ1-5	TGTGCCAGCCGAAGGACAGGGATTCAGCCCCAGCATTTT	CASRRTGIQPQHF
many	TRBV20-1	NA	TRBJ2-7	TGCAGTGCTAGCCAGGGTATCGACTACGAGCAGTACTTC	CSASQGIDYEQYF
NA	TRBV7-9	TRBD1	TRBJ2-7	TGTGCCGGCAGCTTAGGACAGGGCCCCTACGAGCAGTACTTC	CAGSLGQGPYEQYF
NA	TRBV7-6	NA	TRBJ2-1	TGTGCCAGCAGCTCCTCCTGGGGGCCCTACAATGAGCAGTTCTTC	CASSSSWGPYNEQFF
few	TRBV3-1	NA	TRBJ2-7	TGTGCCAGCAGCCAAATCCGGGTGGAAGGTTACGAGCAGTACTTC	CASSQIRVEGYEQYF
NA	TRBV5-1	NA	TRBJ1-1	TGCGCCAGCAGCTTGTACGGTGGGACTGAAGCTTTCTTT	CASSLYGGTEAFF
NA	TRBV6-1	NA	TRBJ2-2	TGTGCCAGCAGTGAAAAGATGGCTCCGTGGGAGCTGTTTTTT	CASSEKMAPWELFF
NA	TRBV7-2	NA	TRBJ1-6	TGTGCCAGCAGCTTAGGGTTTTCGCCCGGAGAGGCCGGCCTCCACTTT	CASSLGFSPGEAGLHF
NA	TRBV6-1	TRBD2	TRBJ2-3	TGTGCCAGCAGTGAACCCAGGACTAGCGGGGGGTCGGGAGATACGCAGTATTTT	CASSEPRTSGGSGDTQYF
NA	TRBV29-1	TRBD1	TRBJ2-1	TGCAGCGTTGAAGATGCGAAGACAGGGTTCGACAATGAGCAGTTCTTC	CSVEDAKTGFDNEQFF
many	TRBV3-1	NA	TRBJ2-5	TGTGCCAGCAGCCAAAGGTCCGAAGTCAGTGAGACCCAGTACTTC	CASSQRSEVSETQYF
many	TRBV18	NA	TRBJ1-5	TGTGCCAGCTCGGGCCAGGGTAGCAATCAGCCCCAGCATTTT	CASSGQGSNQPQHF
many	TRBV30	NA	TRBJ1-1	TGTGCCTGGAGTTTTGGGGTGAACACTGAAGCTTTCTTT	CAWSFGVNTEAFF